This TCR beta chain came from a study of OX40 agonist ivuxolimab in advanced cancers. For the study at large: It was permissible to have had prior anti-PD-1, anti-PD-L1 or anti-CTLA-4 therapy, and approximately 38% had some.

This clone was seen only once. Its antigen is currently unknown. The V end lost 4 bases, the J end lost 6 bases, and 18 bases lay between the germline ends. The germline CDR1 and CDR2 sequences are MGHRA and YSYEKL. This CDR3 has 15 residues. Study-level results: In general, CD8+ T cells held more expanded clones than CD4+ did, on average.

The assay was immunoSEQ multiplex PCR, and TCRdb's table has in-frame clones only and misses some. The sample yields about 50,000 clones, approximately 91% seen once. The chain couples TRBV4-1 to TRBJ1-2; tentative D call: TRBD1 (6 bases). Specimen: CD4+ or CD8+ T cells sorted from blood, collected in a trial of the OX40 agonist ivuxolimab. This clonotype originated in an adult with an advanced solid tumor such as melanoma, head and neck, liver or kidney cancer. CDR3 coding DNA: TGCGCCAGCAGCCTCACGGCCAGACAGGATAATGGCTACACCTTC. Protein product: CASSLTARQDNGYTF.